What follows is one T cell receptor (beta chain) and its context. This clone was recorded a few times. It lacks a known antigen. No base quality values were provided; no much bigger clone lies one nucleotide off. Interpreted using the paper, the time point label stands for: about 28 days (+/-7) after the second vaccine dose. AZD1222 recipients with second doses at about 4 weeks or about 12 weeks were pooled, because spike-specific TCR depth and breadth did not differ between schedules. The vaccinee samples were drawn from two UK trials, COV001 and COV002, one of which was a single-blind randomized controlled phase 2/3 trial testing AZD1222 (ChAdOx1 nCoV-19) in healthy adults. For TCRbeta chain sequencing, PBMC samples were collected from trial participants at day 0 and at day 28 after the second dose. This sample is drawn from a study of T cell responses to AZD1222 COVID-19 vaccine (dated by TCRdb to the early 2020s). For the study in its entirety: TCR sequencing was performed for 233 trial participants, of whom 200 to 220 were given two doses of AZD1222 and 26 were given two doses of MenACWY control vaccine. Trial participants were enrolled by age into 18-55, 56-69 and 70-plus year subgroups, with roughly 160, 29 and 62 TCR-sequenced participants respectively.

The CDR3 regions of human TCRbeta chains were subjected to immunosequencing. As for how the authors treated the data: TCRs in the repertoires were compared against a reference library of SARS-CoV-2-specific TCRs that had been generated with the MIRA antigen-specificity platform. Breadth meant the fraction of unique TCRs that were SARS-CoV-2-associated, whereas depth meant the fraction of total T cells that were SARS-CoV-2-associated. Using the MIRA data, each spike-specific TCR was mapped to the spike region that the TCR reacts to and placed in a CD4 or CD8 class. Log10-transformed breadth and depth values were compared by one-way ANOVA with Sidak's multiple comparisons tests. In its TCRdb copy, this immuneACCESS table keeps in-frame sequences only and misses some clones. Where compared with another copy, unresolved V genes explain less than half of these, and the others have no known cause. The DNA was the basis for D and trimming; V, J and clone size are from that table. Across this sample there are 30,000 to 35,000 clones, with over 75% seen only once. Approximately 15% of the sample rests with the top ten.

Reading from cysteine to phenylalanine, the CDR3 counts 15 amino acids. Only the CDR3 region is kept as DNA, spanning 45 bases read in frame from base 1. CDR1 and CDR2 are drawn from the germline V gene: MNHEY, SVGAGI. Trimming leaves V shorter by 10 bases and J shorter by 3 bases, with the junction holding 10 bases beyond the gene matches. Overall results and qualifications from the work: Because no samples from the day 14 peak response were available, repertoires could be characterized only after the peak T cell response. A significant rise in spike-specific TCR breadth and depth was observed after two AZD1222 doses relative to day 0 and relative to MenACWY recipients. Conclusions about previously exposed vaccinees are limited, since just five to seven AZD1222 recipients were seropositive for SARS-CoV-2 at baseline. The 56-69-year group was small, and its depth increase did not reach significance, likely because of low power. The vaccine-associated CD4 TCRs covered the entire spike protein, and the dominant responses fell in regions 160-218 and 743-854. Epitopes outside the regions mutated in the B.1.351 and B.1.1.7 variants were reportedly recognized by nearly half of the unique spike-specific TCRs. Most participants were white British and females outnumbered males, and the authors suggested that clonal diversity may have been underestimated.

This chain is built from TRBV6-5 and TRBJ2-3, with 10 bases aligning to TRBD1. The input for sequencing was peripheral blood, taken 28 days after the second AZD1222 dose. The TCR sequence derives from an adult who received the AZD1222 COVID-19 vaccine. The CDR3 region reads CAIAIPGQGTDTQYF. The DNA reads TGTGCCATCGCAATTCCGGGACAGGGGACAGATACGCAGTATTTT.